The sample holds many counts of the clone carrying this T cell receptor beta chain. The antigen is unknown. Each person with ophthalmopathy scored at least 3 on the Clinical Activity Score, reached NOSPECS grade 4 or higher, and had been ill under 3 months. Not enrolled were patients with uncontrolled infection, other autoimmune disease, pregnancy or lactation. The V gene's germline CDR1 is LNHNV and CDR2 YYDKDF (reference sequence). The CDR3 totals 18 residues. V shed 5 bases and J 2 bases; nucleotides not matched to a gene: 13. This sample was included in a study of T cells in Graves' hyperthyroidism and ophthalmopathy. The study, taken as a whole, reports: Researchers report that a 13 V-J model separated ophthalmopathy from stable hyperthyroidism. Most expanded thyroid clonotypes above 0.001 also appeared in blood.

There were TCR beta CDR3 regions amplified from RNA transcripts. An initial round of RT-PCR targeting the TCR CDR3 relied on the HTBI primer set. TCRdb reprocessed the multiplex PCR reads with MiXCR, giving one entry per CDR3 protein. The sample records under 350,000 distinct CDR3 sequences, over 15% being singletons. V and J are TRBV15 and TRBJ2-5; 11 positions match TRBD1. Sequenced sample: blood. This TCR was sampled from a woman aged 60 to 75 with Graves' ophthalmopathy. This CDR3 is CATSAAPGTGGKQETQYF. CDR3 sequence (DNA): TGTGCCACCAGCGCGGCACCCGGGACAGGGGGTAAACAAGAGACCCAGTACTTC.